The T cell receptor (beta chain) under discussion was sequenced for a study of technical replicates of blood from a few donors (dated by TCRdb to 2017 to 2019). Library construction relied on the immunoSEQ multiplex PCR assay. Drawn from immuneACCESS, this table holds only the in-frame rearrangements with V and J called that TCRdb kept. Clones are partly lost; checked studies trace under half to an unresolved V gene and leave the rest unexplained. Within this sample are under 90,000 clones, with approximately 90% of them counted one time only. Roughly 0.25% of the sample is in the top ten clones. Relative to germline, V is 2 bases shorter and J is 6 bases shorter, with 8 bases between their ends. The CDR3 contains 13 residues, cysteine and phenylalanine counted. Here the CDR3 DNA is all that survives: 39 bases in frame from base 1. The germline V gene (reference sequence) supplies CDR1 SEHNR and CDR2 FQNEAQ.

To note about this clone: The antigen this receptor binds is unknown. Base quality data are lacking; no much larger clone is found one base away.

The sequenced sample was T cells isolated from PBMCs. The chain joins TRBV7-9 to TRBJ2-1, with an unclear D gene assignment. This clonotype was obtained from a human donor in good health. CDR3 protein: CASSLSPLNEQFF. The DNA sequence is given as TGTGCCAGCAGCTTATCCCCACTCAATGAGCAGTTCTTC.